This T cell receptor (beta chain) was found in a study of shared T cell receptors in the human thymus. Here immunoSEQ multiplex PCR was the method, and the copy in TCRdb shows in-frame clones only, minus some. The sample gives hundreds of thousands of clones, approximately 90% of which show up once; 0.0095% to 0.011% is in the top ten. This sample also belongs to another study, concerning human thymus T cells. From that study: Thymus specimens were resections from corrective heart surgery. Seemingly biased V and J gene usage marked thymic and blood repertoires. A high degree of thymic repertoire overlap among unrelated individuals was reported in related research.

This clonotype was sampled from a boy in the first two years of life with a congenital heart defect. Sequencing input: thymocytes.

The CDR3 loop is CASSEYTSGTYEQYF. CDR3 bases: TGTGCCAGCAGTGAATATACTAGCGGGACGTACGAGCAGTACTTC. The chain combines TRBV2 with TRBJ2-7; 10 bases align to TRBD2. V shed 2 bases and J 4 bases; nucleotides not matched to a gene: 5. Germline CDR1 and CDR2: SNHLY and FYNNEI. There are 15 residues in the CDR3.